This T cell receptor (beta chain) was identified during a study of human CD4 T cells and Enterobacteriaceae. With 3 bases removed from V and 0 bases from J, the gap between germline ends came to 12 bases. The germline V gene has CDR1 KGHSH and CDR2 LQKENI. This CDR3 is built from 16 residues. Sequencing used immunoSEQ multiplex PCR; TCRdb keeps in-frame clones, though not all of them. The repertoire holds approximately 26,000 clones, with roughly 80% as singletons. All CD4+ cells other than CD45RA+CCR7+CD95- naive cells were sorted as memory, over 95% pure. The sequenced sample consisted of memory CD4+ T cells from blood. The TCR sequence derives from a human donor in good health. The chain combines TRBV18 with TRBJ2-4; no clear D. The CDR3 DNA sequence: TGTGCCAGCTCACCTCTGGTCCAATTAGCCAAAAACATTCAGTACTTC. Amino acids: CASSPLVQLAKNIQYF.